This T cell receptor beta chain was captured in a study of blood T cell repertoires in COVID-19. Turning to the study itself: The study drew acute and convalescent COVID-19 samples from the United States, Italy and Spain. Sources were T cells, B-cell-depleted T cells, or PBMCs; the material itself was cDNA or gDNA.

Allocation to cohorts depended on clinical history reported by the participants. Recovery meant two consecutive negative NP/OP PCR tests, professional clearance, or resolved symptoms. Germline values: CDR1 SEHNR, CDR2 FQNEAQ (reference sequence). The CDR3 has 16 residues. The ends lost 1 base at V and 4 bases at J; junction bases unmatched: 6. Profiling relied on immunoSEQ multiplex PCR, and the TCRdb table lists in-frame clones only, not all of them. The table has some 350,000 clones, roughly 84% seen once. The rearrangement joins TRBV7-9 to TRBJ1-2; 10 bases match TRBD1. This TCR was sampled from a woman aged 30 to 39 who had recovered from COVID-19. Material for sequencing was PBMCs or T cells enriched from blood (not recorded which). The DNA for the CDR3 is TGTGCCAGCAGCTTAGGGGGGACAGGGGTGTCCTATGGCTACACCTTC. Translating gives CASSLGGTGVSYGYTF.